This note documents a single T cell receptor beta chain sequence. What it binds is not known. These data belong to a study of cytomegalovirus exposure and HLA in healthy donors. Findings and caveats of the study: Rarity marked most TCR sequences, yet some public TCRs occurred in many donors.

Repertoires were generated with immunoSEQ multiplex PCR, while TCRdb's copy carries only in-frame clones and drops some. The sample yields 150,000 to 200,000 clones, around nine tenths seen once. The CDR3 is 14 residues long. In germline, CDR1 is GTSNPN, CDR2 SVGIG (reference sequence). J gave up 3 bases and V 5 bases, and 5 bases lay outside the gene matches. The sample consisted of PBMCs. The sequence derives from a young man in good health and CMV-seropositive. The chain carries TRBV30 and TRBJ2-3; TRBD1 aligns across 10 bases. CDR3 nucleotide sequence: TGTGCCTGGGCGGACAGGGGGGTTACAGATACGCAGTATTTT. Encoded protein: CAWADRGVTDTQYF.